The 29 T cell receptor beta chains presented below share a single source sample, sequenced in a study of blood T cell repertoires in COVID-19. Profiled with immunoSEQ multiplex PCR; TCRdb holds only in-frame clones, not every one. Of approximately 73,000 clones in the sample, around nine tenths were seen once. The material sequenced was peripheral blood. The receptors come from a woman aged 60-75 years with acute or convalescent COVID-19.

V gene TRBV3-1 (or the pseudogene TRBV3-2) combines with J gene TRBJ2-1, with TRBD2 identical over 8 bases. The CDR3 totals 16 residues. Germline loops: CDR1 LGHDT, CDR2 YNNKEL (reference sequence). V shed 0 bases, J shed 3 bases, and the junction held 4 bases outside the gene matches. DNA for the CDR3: TGTGCCAGCAGCCAAGAGGTTAGCGGGGACTACAATGAGCAGTTCTTC. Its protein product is CASSQEVSGDYNEQFF.

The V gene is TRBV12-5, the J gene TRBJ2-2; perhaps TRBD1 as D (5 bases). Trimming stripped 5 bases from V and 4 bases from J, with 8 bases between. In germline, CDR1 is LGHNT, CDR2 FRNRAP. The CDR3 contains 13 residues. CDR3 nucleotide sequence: TGTGCTAGTGGTGTGACAGCCACCGGGGAGCTGTTTTTT. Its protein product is CASGVTATGELFF. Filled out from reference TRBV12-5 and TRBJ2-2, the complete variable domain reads DARVTQTPRHKVTEMGQEVTMRCQPILGHNTVFWYRQTMMQGLELLAYFRNRAPLDDSGMPKDRFSAEMPDATLATLKIQPSEPRDSAVYFCASGVTATGELFFGEGSRLTVL.

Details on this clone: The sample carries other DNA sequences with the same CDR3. For the CDR3, the DNA is TGTGCCAGCAGCTTAGATACGGGAAGCTCCTACGAGCAGTACTTC. Amino acids: CASSLDTGSSYEQYF. The J gene is TRBJ2-7, the V gene TRBV11-1, with D perhaps TRBD2 (5 bases). This CDR3 comprises 15 residues. Per germline, CDR1 SGHAT and CDR2 FQDESV (reference sequence). Trimming took 1 base from V and 0 from J, leaving 10 bases between them.

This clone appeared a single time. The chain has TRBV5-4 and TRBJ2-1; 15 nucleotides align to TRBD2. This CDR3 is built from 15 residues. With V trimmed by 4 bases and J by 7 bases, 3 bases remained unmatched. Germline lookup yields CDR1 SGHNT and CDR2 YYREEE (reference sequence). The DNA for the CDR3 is TGTGCCAGCAGCGTTGGACTAGCGGGGGGGAATGAGCAGTTCTTC. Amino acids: CASSVGLAGGNEQFF.

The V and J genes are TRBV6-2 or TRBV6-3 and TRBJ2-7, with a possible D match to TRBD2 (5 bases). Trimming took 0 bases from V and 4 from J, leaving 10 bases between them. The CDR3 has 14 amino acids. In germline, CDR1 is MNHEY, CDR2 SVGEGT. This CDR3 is CASSYSSREYEQYF. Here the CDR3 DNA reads TGTGCCAGCAGTTACTCGAGTAGGGAGTACGAGCAGTACTTC.

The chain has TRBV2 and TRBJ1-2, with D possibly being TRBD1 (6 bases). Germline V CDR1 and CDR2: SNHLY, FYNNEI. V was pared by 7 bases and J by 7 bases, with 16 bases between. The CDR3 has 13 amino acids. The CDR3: CASNPQGEGGYTF. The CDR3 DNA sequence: TGTGCCAGCAATCCACAGGGAGAAGGTGGCTACACCTTC. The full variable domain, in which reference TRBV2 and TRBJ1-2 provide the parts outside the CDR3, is EPEVTQTPSHQVTQMGQEVILRCVPISNHLYFYWYRQILGQKVEFLVSFYNNEISEKSEIFDDQFSVERPDGSNFTLKIRSTKLEDSAMYFCASNPQGEGGYTFGSGTRLTVV.

In DNA form, the CDR3 reads TGCGCCAGCAGCCAAGGGGACAGGGTGATCTCCTACGAGCAGTACTTC. Amino acid sequence: CASSQGDRVISYEQYF. This sequence joins TRBV4-1 and TRBJ2-7; TRBD1 aligns across 9 bases. J was trimmed by 0 bases and V by 1 base; bases with no gene match: 4. The length of the CDR3 is 16 residues. Germline V lookup: CDR1 MGHRA, CDR2 YSYEKL.

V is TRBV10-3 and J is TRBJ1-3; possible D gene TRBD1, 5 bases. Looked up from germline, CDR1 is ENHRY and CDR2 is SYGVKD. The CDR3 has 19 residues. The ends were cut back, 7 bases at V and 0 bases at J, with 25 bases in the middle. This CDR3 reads CAITTGNGGVERSGNTIYF. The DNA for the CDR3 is TGTGCCATCACCACAGGAAACGGGGGAGTAGAACGCTCTGGAAACACCATATATTTT.

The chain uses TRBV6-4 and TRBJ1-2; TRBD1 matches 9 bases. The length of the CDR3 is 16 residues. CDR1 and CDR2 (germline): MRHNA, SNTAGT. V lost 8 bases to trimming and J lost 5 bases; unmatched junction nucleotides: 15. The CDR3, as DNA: TGTGCCAGCGGGCTCGATGGGGACAGGGTACGATATGGCTACACCTTC. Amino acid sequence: CASGLDGDRVRYGYTF.

The CDR3 spells CASSPGGEQFF. The DNA of the CDR3 is TGTGCCAGCAGCCCGGGGGGTGAGCAGTTCTTC. The chain has TRBV14 and TRBJ2-1; TRBD2 aligns across 7 bases. Germline values: CDR1 SGHDN, CDR2 FVKESK. This CDR3 region has 11 residues. The trim removed 4 bases at V and 9 bases at J, leaving 0 bases unmatched.

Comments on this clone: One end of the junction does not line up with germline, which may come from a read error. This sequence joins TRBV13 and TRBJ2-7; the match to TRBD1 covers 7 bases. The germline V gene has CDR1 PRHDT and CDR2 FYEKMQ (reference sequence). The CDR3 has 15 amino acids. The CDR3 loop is CASSLVGTASNEQYF. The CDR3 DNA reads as TGTGCCAGCAGCTTAGTGGGGACAGCCTCCAACGAGCAGTACTTC.

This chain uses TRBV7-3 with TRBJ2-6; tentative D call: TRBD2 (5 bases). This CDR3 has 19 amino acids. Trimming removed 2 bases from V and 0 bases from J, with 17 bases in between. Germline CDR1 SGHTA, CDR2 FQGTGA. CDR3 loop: CASSLGTEWGASGANVLTF. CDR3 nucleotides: TGTGCCAGCAGCTTAGGTACGGAGTGGGGAGCCTCTGGGGCCAACGTCCTGACTTTC.

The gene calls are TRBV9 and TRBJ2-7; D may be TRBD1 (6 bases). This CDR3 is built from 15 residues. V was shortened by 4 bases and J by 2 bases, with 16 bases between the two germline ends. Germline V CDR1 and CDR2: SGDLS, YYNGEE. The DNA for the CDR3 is TGTGCCAGCAGCCCATCGGACAAGGGGGCCTACGAGCAGTACTTC. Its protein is CASSPSDKGAYEQYF.

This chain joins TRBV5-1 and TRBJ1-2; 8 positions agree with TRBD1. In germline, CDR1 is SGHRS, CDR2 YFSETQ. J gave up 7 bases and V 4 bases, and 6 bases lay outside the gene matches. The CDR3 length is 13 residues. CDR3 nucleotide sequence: TGCGCCAGCAGCCAGGACAGGGACGGTGGCTACACCTTC. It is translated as CASSQDRDGGYTF.

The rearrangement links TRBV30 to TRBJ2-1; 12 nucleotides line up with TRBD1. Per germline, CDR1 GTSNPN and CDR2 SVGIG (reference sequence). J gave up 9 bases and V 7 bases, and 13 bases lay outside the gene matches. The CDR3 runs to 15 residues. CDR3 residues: CALNSGTGGPGEQFF. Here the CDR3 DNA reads TGTGCCTTGAACTCCGGGACAGGGGGCCCGGGTGAGCAGTTCTTC.

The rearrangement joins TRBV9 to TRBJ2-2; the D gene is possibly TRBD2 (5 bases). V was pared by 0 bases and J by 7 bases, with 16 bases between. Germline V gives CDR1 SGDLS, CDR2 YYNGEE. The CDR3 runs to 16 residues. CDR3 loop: CASSVVGALEGGELFF. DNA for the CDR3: TGTGCCAGCAGCGTAGTGGGCGCGCTAGAGGGCGGGGAGCTGTTTTTT.

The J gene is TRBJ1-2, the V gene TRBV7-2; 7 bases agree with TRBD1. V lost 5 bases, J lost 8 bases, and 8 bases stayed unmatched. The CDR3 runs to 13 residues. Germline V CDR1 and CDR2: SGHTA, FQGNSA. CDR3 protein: CASSMGQRNGYTF. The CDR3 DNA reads TGTGCCAGCAGCATGGGACAGAGGAACGGCTACACCTTC. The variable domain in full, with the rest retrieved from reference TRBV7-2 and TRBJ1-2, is GAGVSQSPSNKVTEKGKDVELRCDPISGHTALYWYRQSLGQGLEFLIYFQGNSAPDKSGLPSDRFSAERTGGSVSTLTIQRTQQEDSAVYLCASSMGQRNGYTFGSGTRLTVV.

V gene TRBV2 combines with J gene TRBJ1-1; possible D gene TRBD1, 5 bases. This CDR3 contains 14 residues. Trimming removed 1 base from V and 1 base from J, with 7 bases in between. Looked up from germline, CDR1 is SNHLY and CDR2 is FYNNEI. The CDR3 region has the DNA TGTGCCAGCAGTGAAGAGGGGTGGAACACTGAAGCTTTCTTT. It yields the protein CASSEEGWNTEAFF.

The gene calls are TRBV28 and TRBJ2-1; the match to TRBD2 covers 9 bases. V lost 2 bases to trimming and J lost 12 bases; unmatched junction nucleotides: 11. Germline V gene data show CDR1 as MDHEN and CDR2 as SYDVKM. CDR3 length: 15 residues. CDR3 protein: CASSLAGGPGTRQFF. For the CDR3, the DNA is TGTGCCAGCAGTTTAGCGGGAGGGCCGGGGACACGGCAGTTCTTC.

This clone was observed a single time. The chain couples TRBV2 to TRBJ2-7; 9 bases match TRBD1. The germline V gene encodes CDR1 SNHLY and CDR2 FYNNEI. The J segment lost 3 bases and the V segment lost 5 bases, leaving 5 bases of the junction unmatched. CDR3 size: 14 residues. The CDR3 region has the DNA TGTGCCAGCAGTAGACAGGGGGGGCTCTACGAGCAGTACTTC. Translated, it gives CASSRQGGLYEQYF.

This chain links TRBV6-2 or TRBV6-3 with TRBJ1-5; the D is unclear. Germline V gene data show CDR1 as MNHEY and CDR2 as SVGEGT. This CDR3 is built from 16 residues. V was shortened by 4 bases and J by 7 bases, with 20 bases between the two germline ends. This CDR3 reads CASSFLQSRLTQPQHF. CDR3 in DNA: TGTGCCAGCAGTTTCCTCCAGTCTCGCTTGACACAGCCCCAGCATTTT.

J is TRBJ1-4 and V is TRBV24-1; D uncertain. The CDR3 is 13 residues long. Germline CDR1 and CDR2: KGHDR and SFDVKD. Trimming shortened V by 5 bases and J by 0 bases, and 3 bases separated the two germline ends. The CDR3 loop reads CATSGTTNEKLFF. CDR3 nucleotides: TGTGCCACCAGTGGTACAACTAATGAAAAACTGTTTTTT.

The CDR3 reads CAKRGGGNTEAFF. DNA for the CDR3: TGTGCCAAAAGGGGCGGGGGGAACACTGAAGCTTTCTTT. This sequence joins TRBV30 and TRBJ1-1, with D tentatively TRBD1 (5 bases). Trimming took 8 bases from V and 1 from J, leaving 14 bases between them. The CDR3 spans 13 residues. Germline V gives CDR1 GTSNPN, CDR2 SVGIG (reference sequence).

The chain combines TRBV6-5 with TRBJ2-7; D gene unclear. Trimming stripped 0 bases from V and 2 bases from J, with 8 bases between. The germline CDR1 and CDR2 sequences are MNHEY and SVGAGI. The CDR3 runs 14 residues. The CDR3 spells CASSYSRGTYEQYF. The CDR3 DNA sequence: TGTGCCAGCAGTTACTCGAGAGGTACCTACGAGCAGTACTTC.

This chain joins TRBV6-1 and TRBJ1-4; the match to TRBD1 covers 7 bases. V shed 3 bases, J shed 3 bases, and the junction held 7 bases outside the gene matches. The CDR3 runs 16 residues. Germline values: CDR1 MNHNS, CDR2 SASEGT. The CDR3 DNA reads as TGTGCCAGCAGTGACCCGCGGGACAGCGCTAATGAAAAACTGTTTTTT. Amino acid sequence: CASSDPRDSANEKLFF.

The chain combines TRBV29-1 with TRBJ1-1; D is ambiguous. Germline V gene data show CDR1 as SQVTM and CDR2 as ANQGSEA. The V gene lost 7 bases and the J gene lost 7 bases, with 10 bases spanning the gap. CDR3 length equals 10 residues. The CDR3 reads CSATGFEAFF. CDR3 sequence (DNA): TGCAGCGCGACGGGATTTGAAGCTTTCTTT.

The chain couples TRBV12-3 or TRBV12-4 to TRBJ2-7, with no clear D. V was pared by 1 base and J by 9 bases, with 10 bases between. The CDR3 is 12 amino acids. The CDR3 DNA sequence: TGTGCCAGCAGTTTAGACGTCTCAGGGCAGTACTTC. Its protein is CASSLDVSGQYF.

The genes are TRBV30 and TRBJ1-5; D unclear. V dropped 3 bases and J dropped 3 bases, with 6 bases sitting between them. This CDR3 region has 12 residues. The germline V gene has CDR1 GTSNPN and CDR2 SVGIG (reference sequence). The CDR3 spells CAWSRDNQPQHF. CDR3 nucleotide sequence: TGTGCCTGGAGCCGGGACAATCAGCCCCAGCATTTT.

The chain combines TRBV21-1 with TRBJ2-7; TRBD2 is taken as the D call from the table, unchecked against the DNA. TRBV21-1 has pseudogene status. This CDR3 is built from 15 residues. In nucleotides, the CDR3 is TGTGCCAGCAGCAAAACTAGCGGCCCTCTATTGAAGCAGTACTTC. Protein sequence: CASSKTSGPLLKQYF.